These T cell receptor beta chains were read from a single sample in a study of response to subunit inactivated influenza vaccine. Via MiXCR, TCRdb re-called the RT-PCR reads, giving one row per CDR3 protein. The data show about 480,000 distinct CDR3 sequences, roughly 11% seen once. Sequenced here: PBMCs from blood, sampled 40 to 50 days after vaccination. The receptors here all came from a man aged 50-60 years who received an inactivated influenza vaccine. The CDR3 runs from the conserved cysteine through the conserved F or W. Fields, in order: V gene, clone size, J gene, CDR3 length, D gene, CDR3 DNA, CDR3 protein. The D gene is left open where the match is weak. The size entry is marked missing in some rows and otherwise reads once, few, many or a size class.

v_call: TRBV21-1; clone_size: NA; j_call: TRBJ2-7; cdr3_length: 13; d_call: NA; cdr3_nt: TGTGCCAACAACCCAGGCAGAACCTACGAGCAGTACTTC; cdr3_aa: CANNPGRTYEQYF
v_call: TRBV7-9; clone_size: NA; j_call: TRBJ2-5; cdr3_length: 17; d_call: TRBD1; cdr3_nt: TGTGCCAGCAGCTTAGCGTTCGGGACAGGGGGCTCAGAGACCCAGTACTTC; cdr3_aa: CASSLAFGTGGSETQYF
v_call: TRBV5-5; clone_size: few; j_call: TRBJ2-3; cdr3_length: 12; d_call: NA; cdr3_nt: TGTGCCAGCACTACAGGGTCCGATACGCAGTATTTT; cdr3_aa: CASTTGSDTQYF
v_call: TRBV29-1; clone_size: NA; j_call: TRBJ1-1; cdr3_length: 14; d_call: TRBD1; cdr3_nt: TGCAGCGTTGGGAGGGATGGGACAGTTCTTGAAGCTTTCTTT; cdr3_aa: CSVGRDGTVLEAFF
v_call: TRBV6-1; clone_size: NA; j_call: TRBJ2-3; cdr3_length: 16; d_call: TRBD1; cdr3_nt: TGTGCCAGCAGAATGAACAGGGGTCTGAGCACAGATACGCAGTATTTT; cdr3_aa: CASRMNRGLSTDTQYF
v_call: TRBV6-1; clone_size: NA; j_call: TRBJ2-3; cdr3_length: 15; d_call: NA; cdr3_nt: TGTGCCAGCACCCTAGGGCAGGGCGGCACAGATACGCAGTATTTT; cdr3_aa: CASTLGQGGTDTQYF
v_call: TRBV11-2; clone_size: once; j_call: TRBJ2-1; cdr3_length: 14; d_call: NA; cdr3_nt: TGTGCCAGCAGCTCCGCCCTGATATACAATGAGCAGTTCTTC; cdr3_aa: CASSSALIYNEQFF
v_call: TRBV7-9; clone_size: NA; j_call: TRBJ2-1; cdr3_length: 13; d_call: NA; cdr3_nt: TGTGCCAGCAGCTTAGCCGGTAGTAGCGAGCAGTTCTTC; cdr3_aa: CASSLAGSSEQFF
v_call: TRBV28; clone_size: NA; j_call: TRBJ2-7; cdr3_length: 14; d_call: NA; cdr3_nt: TGTGTCAGCAGTTTCTACCGGGGCCCTTACGAGCAGTACTTC; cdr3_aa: CVSSFYRGPYEQYF
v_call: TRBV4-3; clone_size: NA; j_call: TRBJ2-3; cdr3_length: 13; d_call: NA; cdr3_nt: TGCGCCAGCAGCCAAGCTGGGGGATACCCGCAGTATTTT; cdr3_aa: CASSQAGGYPQYF
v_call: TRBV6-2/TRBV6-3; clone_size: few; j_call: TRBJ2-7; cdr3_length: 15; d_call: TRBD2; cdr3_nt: TGTGCCAGCAGACACAGGACTAGCGGGGTCTACGAGCAGTACTTC; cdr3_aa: CASRHRTSGVYEQYF
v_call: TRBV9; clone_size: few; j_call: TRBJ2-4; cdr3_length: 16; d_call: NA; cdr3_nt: TGTGCCAGCAGCGTAGTCCCAACCCCGGCCAAAAACATTCAGTACTTC; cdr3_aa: CASSVVPTPAKNIQYF
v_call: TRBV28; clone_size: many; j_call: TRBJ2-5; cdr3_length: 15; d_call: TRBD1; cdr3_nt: TGTGCCAGCAGGGACCGGGACAGGGATCAAGAGACCCAGTACTTC; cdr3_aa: CASRDRDRDQETQYF
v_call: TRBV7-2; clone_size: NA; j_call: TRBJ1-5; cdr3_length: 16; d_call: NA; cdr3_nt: TGTGCCAGCAGTCCCCGGGAGAGGACTAGCAATCAGCCCCAGCATTTT; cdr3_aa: CASSPRERTSNQPQHF
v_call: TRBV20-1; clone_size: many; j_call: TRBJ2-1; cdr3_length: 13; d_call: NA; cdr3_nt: TGCAGTGCTAGAGCAGGGTCGGAGAATGAGCAGTTCTTC; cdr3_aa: CSARAGSENEQFF
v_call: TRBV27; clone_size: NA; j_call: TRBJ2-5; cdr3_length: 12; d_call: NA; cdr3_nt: TGTGCCAGCAGTTTTTTATTTGGGACCCAGTACTTC; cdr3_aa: CASSFLFGTQYF
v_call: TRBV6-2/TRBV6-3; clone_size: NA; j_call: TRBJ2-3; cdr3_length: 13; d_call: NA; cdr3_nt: TGTGCCAGCAGTTACTCGATGACAGATACGCAGTATTTT; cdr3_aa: CASSYSMTDTQYF
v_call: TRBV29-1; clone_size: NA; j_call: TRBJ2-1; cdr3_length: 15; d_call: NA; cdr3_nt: TGCAGCGTGGGGGCCGGGACTATGCCCTACAATGAGCAGTTCTTC; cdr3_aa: CSVGAGTMPYNEQFF
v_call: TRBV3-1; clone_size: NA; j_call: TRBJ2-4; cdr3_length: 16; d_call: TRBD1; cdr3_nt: TGTGCCAGCAGCCTATTGACAGGGGCAGCCAAAAACATTCAGTACTTC; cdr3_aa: CASSLLTGAAKNIQYF
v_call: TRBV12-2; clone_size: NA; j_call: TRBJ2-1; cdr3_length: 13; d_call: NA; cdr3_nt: TGTGCAAGTCGCTTATTACCCCAATGGGAGCAGTTCTTC; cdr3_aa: CASRLLPQWEQFF
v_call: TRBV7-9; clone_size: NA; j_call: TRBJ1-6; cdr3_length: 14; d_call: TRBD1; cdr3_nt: TGTGCCAGCAGCTCGGGACAGGAAAATTCACCCCTCCACTTT; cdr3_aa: CASSSGQENSPLHF
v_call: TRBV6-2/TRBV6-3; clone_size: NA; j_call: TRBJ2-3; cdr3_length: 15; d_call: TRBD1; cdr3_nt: TGTGCCAGCAGTGTCCGGGACAGGGGCACAGATACGCAGTATTTT; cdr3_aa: CASSVRDRGTDTQYF
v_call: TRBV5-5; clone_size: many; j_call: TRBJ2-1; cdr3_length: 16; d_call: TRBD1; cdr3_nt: TGTGCCAGCAGCTTGTCCCCGGGACAGGGCCACAATGAGCAGTTCTTC; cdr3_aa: CASSLSPGQGHNEQFF
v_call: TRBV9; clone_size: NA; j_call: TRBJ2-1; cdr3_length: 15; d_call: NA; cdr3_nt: TGTGCCAGCAGCGGACCCGGGACTGTAGGACTTGAGCAGTTCTTC; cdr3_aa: CASSGPGTVGLEQFF
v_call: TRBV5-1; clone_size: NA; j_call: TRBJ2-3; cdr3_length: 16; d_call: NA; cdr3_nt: TGCGCCAGCAGCTTGGATGCAGGGATATCCACAGATACGCAGTATTTT; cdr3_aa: CASSLDAGISTDTQYF
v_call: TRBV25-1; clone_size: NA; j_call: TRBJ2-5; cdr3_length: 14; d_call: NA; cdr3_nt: TGTGCCAGCAGTGACCGTAAGGGGAGAGAGACCCAGTACTTC; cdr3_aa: CASSDRKGRETQYF
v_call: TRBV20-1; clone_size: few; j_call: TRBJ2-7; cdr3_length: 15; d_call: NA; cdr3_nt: TGCAGTGCTAGAGATCCAAGGCCCCAGGCCTACGAGCAGTACTTC; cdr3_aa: CSARDPRPQAYEQYF
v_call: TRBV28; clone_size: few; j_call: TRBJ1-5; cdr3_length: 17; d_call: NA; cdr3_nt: TGTGCCAGCAGTTTACTCCTAGCGGTGGTGGGCAATCAGCCCCAGCATTTT; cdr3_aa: CASSLLLAVVGNQPQHF
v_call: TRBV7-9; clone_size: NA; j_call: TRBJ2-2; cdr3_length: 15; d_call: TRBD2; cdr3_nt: TGTGCCAGCAGCTTACAGACTAGCGGGACCGGGGAGCTGTTTTTT; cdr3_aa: CASSLQTSGTGELFF
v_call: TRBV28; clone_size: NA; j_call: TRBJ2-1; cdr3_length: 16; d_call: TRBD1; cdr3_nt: TGTGCCAGCAGCGCGGCCGGGACAGGGGTTTACAATGAGCAGTTCTTC; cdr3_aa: CASSAAGTGVYNEQFF
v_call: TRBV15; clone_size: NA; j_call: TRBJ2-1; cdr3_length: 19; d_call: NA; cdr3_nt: TGTGCCACCAGCAGAGATCTCAGGGGGCGGGGACTAGCAACGAATGAGCAGTTCTTC; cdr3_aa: CATSRDLRGRGLATNEQFF
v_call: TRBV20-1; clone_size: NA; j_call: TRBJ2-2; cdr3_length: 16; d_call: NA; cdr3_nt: TGCAGTGCTAGAGATGGGAGCGGAGCAAACACCGGGGAGCTGTTTTTT; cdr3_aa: CSARDGSGANTGELFF
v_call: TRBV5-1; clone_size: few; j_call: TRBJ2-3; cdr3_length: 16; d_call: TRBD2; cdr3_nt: TGCGCCAGCAGCTTTGGACTAGCTGGGATGAGGGATACGCAGTATTTT; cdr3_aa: CASSFGLAGMRDTQYF
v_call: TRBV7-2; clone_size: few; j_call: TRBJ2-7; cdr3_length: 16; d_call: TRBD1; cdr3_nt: TGTGCCAGCAGCTTAGTTGCGGGACAGGGTCGGCACGAGCAGTACTTC; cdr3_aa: CASSLVAGQGRHEQYF
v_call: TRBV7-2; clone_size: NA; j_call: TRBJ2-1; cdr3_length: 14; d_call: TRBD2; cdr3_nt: TGTGCCAGCAGCTATCGACTAGCGGTTGATGAGCAGTTCTTC; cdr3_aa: CASSYRLAVDEQFF
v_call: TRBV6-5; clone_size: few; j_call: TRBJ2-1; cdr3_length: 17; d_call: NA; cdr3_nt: TGTGCCAGCAGTTACCCAAGGGACTTAAACTCCTACAATGAGCAGTTCTTC; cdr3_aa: CASSYPRDLNSYNEQFF
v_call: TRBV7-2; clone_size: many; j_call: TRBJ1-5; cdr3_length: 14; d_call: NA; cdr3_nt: TGTGCCAGCAGCTTAGCTAGGGTAGCGCAGCCCCAGCATTTT; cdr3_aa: CASSLARVAQPQHF
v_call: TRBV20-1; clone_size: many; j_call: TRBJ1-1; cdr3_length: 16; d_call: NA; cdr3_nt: TGCAGTGCTAGAGATCTTCTCTGGGGGAGGGGCACTGAAGCTTTCTTT; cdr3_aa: CSARDLLWGRGTEAFF
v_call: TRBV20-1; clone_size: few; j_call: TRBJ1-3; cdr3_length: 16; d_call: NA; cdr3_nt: TGCAGTGCTACGCAAGGCGGGGTGAGCTCTGGAAACACCATATATTTT; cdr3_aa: CSATQGGVSSGNTIYF
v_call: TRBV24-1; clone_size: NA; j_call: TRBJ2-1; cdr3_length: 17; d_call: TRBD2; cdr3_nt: TGTGCCACCAGTGATCCTTGGGGTAGCGGGAGGTACAATGAGCAGTTCTTC; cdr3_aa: CATSDPWGSGRYNEQFF
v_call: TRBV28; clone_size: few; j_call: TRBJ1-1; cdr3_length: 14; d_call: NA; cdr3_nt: TGTGCCAGCAGTTTGTTATTAAGGTACACTGAAGCTTTCTTT; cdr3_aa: CASSLLLRYTEAFF
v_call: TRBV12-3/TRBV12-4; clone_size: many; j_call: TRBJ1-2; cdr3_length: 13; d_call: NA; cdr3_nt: TGTGCCAGCAGTCCTACAGGGACCTATGGCTACACCTTC; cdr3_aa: CASSPTGTYGYTF
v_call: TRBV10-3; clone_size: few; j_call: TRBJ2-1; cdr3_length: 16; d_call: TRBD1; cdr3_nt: TGTGCCATCAGTGATGCGGACAGGGGATTCTACAATGAGCAGTTCTTC; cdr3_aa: CAISDADRGFYNEQFF